The present entry profiles one T cell receptor (beta chain) with its context. The antigen remains unidentified. The data originate from a study of OX40 agonist ivuxolimab in advanced cancers. Study details: Intravenous ivuxolimab was administered to patients every 2 weeks at 0.01 to 10 mg/kg.

Cycle 7 day 1, cycle 4 day 1, and baseline were the timepoints at which blood was sampled. Losses at the gene ends were 0 bases for V and 3 bases for J; bases not matched to a gene: 5. Germline V gene data show CDR1 as SGHRS and CDR2 as YFSETQ. CDR3 length equals 17 residues. Some clones are missing from TCRdb's copy, which holds only in-frame ones; the method was immunoSEQ multiplex PCR. Here the sample spans some 140,000 clones, approximately 90% being singletons. Findings and limits, study-wide: With doses of 0.1 to 3.0 mg/kg, CD4+ and CD8+ blood T cells had undergone clonal expansion by week 6.

Sequencing used CD4+ or CD8+ T cells sorted from blood, obtained in a trial of the OX40 agonist ivuxolimab. This receptor was obtained from an adult with an advanced solid tumor such as melanoma, head and neck, liver or kidney cancer. The V call is TRBV5-1, the J call TRBJ2-7; 14 bases line up with TRBD2. The DNA of the CDR3 is TGCGCCAGCAGCTTGGGCCCGGGACTAGCGGGAGTCTACGAGCAGTACTTC. It yields the protein CASSLGPGLAGVYEQYF. Drawing the rest from reference TRBV5-1 and TRBJ2-7, the complete variable domain is KAGVTQTPRYLIKTRGQQVTLSCSPISGHRSVSWYQQTPGQGLQFLFEYFSETQRNKGNFPGRFSGRQFSNSRSEMNVSTLELGDSALYLCASSLGPGLAGVYEQYFGPGTRLTVT.